Shown below are 24 T cell receptor beta chains from a single sample sequenced in a study of T-cell memory formation after mild COVID-19. One entry per CDR3 protein results from TCRdb running MiXCR on the 5' RACE reads. The sample shows about 180,000 distinct CDR3 sequences, around 16% of them seen only once. The sequencing sample was made of PBMCs or a T cell subset sorted from them (not recorded which). These receptors were taken from an adult woman who had mild COVID-19 (a few samples of this study predate the infection). Cell type and time point are not known.

This chain links TRBV6-6 with TRBJ1-5, with D possibly being TRBD1 (6 bases). This CDR3 has 14 amino acids. V was cut by 5 bases and J by 2 bases, with 10 bases left in between. The germline V gene has CDR1 MNHNY and CDR2 SVGAGI (reference sequence). The CDR3 protein is CASSHRQGNQPQHF. The CDR3 DNA follows: TGTGCCAGCAGTCATAGACAGGGCAATCAGCCCCAGCATTTT.

CDR3 in DNA: TGTGCCAGCGCTGCCCCCAGGGGGTCCTACAATGAGCAGTTCTTC. This encodes CASAAPRGSYNEQFF. This chain joins TRBV7-2 and TRBJ2-1; 7 bases align to TRBD1. The CDR3 consists of 15 residues. Losses at the gene ends were 8 bases for V and 1 base for J; bases not matched to a gene: 8. CDR1 and CDR2 (germline): SGHTA, FQGNSA.

The CDR3 spells CASIRTRTNEQYF. The DNA for the CDR3 is TGTGCCAGCATAAGAACGAGGACTAACGAGCAGTACTTC. V and J are TRBV12-3 or TRBV12-4 and TRBJ2-7; D is possibly TRBD2 (6 bases). CDR3 size: 13 residues. V lost 7 bases to trimming and J lost 5 bases, with 15 bases between them.

This clonotype turned up a few times. This chain connects TRBV9 to TRBJ2-1; 14 nucleotides match TRBD2. The CDR3 is 16 residues long. In germline, CDR1 is SGDLS, CDR2 YYNGEE. Trimming removed 4 bases from V and 7 bases from J; junction bases left unmatched: 7. Here the CDR3 DNA reads TGTGCCAGCAGCACACCGGGACTAGCGGGAGTTAATGAGCAGTTCTTC. Its protein is CASSTPGLAGVNEQFF.

This clonotype appeared a few times. The chain joins TRBV7-2 to TRBJ1-5, with a tentative D call TRBD1 (5 bases). V dropped 4 bases and J dropped 2 bases, with 12 bases sitting between them. Germline V gives CDR1 SGHTA, CDR2 FQGNSA. The CDR3 has 15 amino acids. The CDR3 coding sequence is TGTGCCAGCAGCTCTCAGGGAGGTGGCAATCAGCCCCAGCATTTT. Translated, it gives CASSSQGGGNQPQHF.

This clonotype appeared a few times. The chain joins TRBV7-2 to TRBJ2-3, with 8 bases fitting TRBD1. V dropped 5 bases and J dropped 5; count of bases not matched to a gene: 6. In germline, CDR1 is SGHTA, CDR2 FQGNSA. The CDR3 has 14 residues. CDR3 amino acids: CASSVGTGGDTQYF. DNA for the CDR3: TGTGCCAGCAGCGTCGGGACAGGCGGAGATACGCAGTATTTT. The complete variable domain, with remaining parts taken from reference TRBV7-2 and TRBJ2-3, reads GAGVSQSPSNKVTEKGKDVELRCDPISGHTALYWYRQSLGQGLEFLIYFQGNSAPDKSGLPSDRFSAERTGGSVSTLTIQRTQQEDSAVYLCASSVGTGGDTQYFGPGTRLTVL.

This chain links TRBV29-1 with TRBJ2-1; 8 nucleotides match TRBD2. There are 15 residues in the CDR3. Germline V lookup: CDR1 SQVTM, CDR2 ANQGSEA. Trimming at V came to 8 bases and at J to 9 bases, leaving 18 bases not matched to a gene. In nucleotides, the CDR3 is TGCAGCCTCAGGCTTATAGCGGGGAGAATGAGTGAGCAGTTCTTC. The encoded protein is CSLRLIAGRMSEQFF.

This clonotype was detected only a few times. The V gene is TRBV4-1, the J gene TRBJ2-4; no clear D. In germline, CDR1 is MGHRA, CDR2 YSYEKL. Trimming stripped 3 bases from V and 0 bases from J, with 18 bases between. This CDR3 has 18 residues. CDR3 amino acids: CASSHPGREDIAKNIQYF. CDR3 DNA sequence: TGCGCCAGCAGCCACCCTGGAAGAGAAGATATAGCCAAAAACATTCAGTACTTC.

This clonotype has more than one count but fewer than ten. The chain couples TRBV12-3 or TRBV12-4 to TRBJ2-2; 9 nucleotides align to TRBD2. J was trimmed by 5 bases and V by 3 bases; bases with no gene match: 7. The CDR3 has 16 residues. CDR3 DNA: TGTGCCAGCAGTTTTGGCGGGGGGGCTTTAACCGGGGAGCTGTTTTTT. Translating gives CASSFGGGALTGELFF.

This clonotype was detected only a few times. The chain combines TRBV2 with TRBJ2-2; TRBD2 might be the D (6 bases). The CDR3 totals 16 residues. The V gene's germline CDR1 is SNHLY and CDR2 FYNNEI. V lost 10 bases to trimming and J lost 6 bases, with 24 bases between them. This CDR3 reads CAIRTGGGGWAGELFF. Here the CDR3 DNA reads TGTGCCATCCGGACCGGGGGAGGAGGATGGGCCGGGGAGCTGTTTTTT. Together with reference TRBV2 and TRBJ2-2, the CDR3 gives the full variable domain: EPEVTQTPSHQVTQMGQEVILRCVPISNHLYFYWYRQILGQKVEFLVSFYNNEISEKSEIFDDQFSVERPDGSNFTLKIRSTKLEDSAMYFCAIRTGGGGWAGELFFGEGSRLTVL.

The V call is TRBV6-5, the J call TRBJ2-7; either TRBD1 or TRBD2 may supply D (5 bases each). V shed 4 bases and J shed 3 bases, with 10 bases lying between them. CDR3 length: 13 residues. CDR1 MNHEY and CDR2 SVGAGI come from the germline V gene. This chain's CDR3 is CASSLGRYYEQYF. CDR3 DNA: TGTGCCAGCAGTTTGGGACGGTACTACGAGCAGTACTTC.

The V call is TRBV30, the J call TRBJ2-1, with D unresolved. Germline CDR1 GTSNPN, CDR2 SVGIG (reference sequence). The length of the CDR3 is 11 residues. Trimming stripped 3 bases from V and 6 bases from J, with 6 bases between. CDR3 loop: CAWSALNEQFF. The CDR3 DNA is TGTGCCTGGAGCGCCCTCAATGAGCAGTTCTTC.

J is TRBJ2-5 and V is TRBV5-6; 8 bases are shared with TRBD2. CDR3 length: 15 amino acids. Germline V gene data show CDR1 as SGHDT and CDR2 as YYEEEE. V dropped 4 bases and J dropped 7; count of bases not matched to a gene: 12. The CDR3 protein is CASSPGTRLGRTQYF. The CDR3 DNA sequence: TGTGCCAGCAGCCCCGGGACTAGGCTTGGTCGGACCCAGTACTTC.

This clonotype was found a few times. V usage is TRBV7-6 and J usage is TRBJ2-2; D is unresolved. The ends were cut back, 1 base at V and 6 bases at J, with 9 bases in the middle. Per the germline V gene, CDR1 is SGHVS and CDR2 is FNYEAQ. The CDR3 is 14 amino acids. CDR3 in amino acids: CASSLEAAPGELFF. CDR3 DNA: TGTGCCAGCAGCTTAGAGGCAGCTCCCGGGGAGCTGTTTTTT.

This clonotype was seen many times. The rearrangement joins TRBV20-1 to TRBJ2-5; 15 nucleotides align to TRBD2. The V gene's germline CDR1 is DFQATT and CDR2 SNEGSKA (reference sequence). This CDR3 region has 17 residues. V lost 2 bases to trimming and J lost 5 bases; unmatched junction nucleotides: 9. CDR3 loop: CSARSRTSGGARETQYF. The CDR3 DNA sequence: TGCAGTGCTAGATCCCGGACTAGCGGGGGGGCAAGGGAGACCCAGTACTTC.

V usage is TRBV5-1 and J usage is TRBJ1-2, with 9 bases lining up with TRBD1. The V gene end was trimmed by 5 bases and the J gene end by 1 base; junction bases not matched to a gene: 21. Germline V gives CDR1 SGHRS, CDR2 YFSETQ. This CDR3 is 20 amino acids long. CDR3 sequence reads: CASRKPGRDRAPNNNYGYTF. The DNA for the CDR3 is TGCGCCAGCAGAAAACCCGGCCGGGACAGGGCCCCAAACAATAACTATGGCTACACCTTC.

The rearrangement joins TRBV11-2 to TRBJ2-1; D is perhaps TRBD2 (5 bases). There are 18 residues in the CDR3. Germline loops: CDR1 SGHAT, CDR2 FQNNGV. V was clipped by 2 bases and J by 6 bases, with 23 bases between them. CDR3 coding DNA: TGTGCCAGCAGCTTAAATCGGGCACGGGATCCATGGGGCAATGAGCAGTTCTTC. As protein: CASSLNRARDPWGNEQFF.

The gene calls are TRBV5-6 and TRBJ2-4; unclear D gene. With 0 bases removed from V and 1 base from J, the gap between germline ends came to 5 bases. CDR3 size: 14 residues. Germline V gene data show CDR1 as SGHDT and CDR2 as YYEEEE. DNA of the CDR3: TGTGCCAGCAGCTTGGGCGCGGCCAAAAACATTCAGTACTTC. Amino acid sequence: CASSLGAAKNIQYF.

This clonotype was seen only a few times. This chain connects TRBV5-1 to TRBJ1-1; D might be TRBD1 (6 bases). The germline CDR1 and CDR2 sequences are SGHRS and YFSETQ. The CDR3 totals 16 residues. Trimming pared 0 bases from V and 1 base from J, leaving 13 bases between. In DNA form, the CDR3 reads TGCGCCAGCAGCTTGGAGGGGGGCGGTAGGAACACTGAAGCTTTCTTT. It yields the protein CASSLEGGGRNTEAFF. Using reference TRBV5-1 and TRBJ1-1 for the parts outside the CDR3, the full variable domain is KAGVTQTPRYLIKTRGQQVTLSCSPISGHRSVSWYQQTPGQGLQFLFEYFSETQRNKGNFPGRFSGRQFSNSRSEMNVSTLELGDSALYLCASSLEGGGRNTEAFFGQGTRLTVV.

This chain joins TRBV12-3 or TRBV12-4 and TRBJ1-1; 7 bases fit TRBD1. The CDR3 covers 14 residues. After removal of 6 bases from V and 1 base from J, the junction contained 5 bases not matched to a gene. The CDR3 here is CASRPTGQNTEAFF. The DNA for the CDR3 is TGTGCCAGCAGGCCGACAGGGCAGAACACTGAAGCTTTCTTT.

This clonotype was observed a few times. The chain couples TRBV20-1 to TRBJ1-3; D gene uncertain. CDR3 length: 12 residues. Germline values: CDR1 DFQATT, CDR2 SNEGSKA (reference sequence). Trimming pared 4 bases from V and 4 bases from J, leaving 8 bases between. The CDR3 loop reads CSAIEDGNTIYF. Here the CDR3 DNA reads TGCAGTGCTATAGAAGACGGAAACACCATATATTTT.

Details on this clonotype: Mismatch with germline at one junction end may stem from a read error. This chain connects TRBV7-2 to TRBJ1-2; 10 nucleotides agree with TRBD1. This CDR3 has 13 residues. Germline V lookup: CDR1 SGHTA, CDR2 FQGNSA. The CDR3: CASSPDRGRGPFF. The CDR3 DNA reads as TGTGCCAGCAGCCCCGACAGGGGGCGCGGCCCCTTCTTC.

This clonotype was observed a handful of times. J is TRBJ2-7 and V is TRBV18; 8 bases map to TRBD2. CDR3 length: 15 amino acids. J gave up 5 bases and V 3 bases, and 9 bases lay outside the gene matches. Germline values: CDR1 KGHSH, CDR2 LQKENI. CDR3 nucleotides: TGTGCCAGCTCACCTACTGGGCGGGGGGCCCACGAGCAGTACTTC. Encoded protein: CASSPTGRGAHEQYF.

A remark on this clonotype: A much larger clone lies a single base off, so this may be a read error. The V call is TRBV20-1, the J call TRBJ2-3; 11 nucleotides match TRBD2. The ends lost 4 bases at V and 5 bases at J; junction bases unmatched: 2. Germline CDR1 and CDR2: DFQATT and SNEGSKA (reference sequence). The CDR3 extends over 13 amino acids. The CDR3 DNA follows: TGCAGTGCTATAACTAGCGGGAGAGATACGCAGTATTTT. Translating gives CSAITSGRDTQYF.